The clone carrying this T cell receptor beta chain was seen just once. This specimen belongs to a study of blood T cell repertoires in COVID-19. Study summary: In each case, the material was cDNA or gDNA derived from T cells, B-cell-depleted T cells, or PBMCs.

Only in-frame clones appear in the TCRdb table, and some are missing; sequencing was by immunoSEQ multiplex PCR. The sample includes approximately 250,000 clones, 75% to 90% seen only once; the top ten take under 2%. Germline-derived CDR1 and CDR2 are LNHDA and SQIVND (reference sequence). Trimming removed 6 bases from V and 1 base from J; junction bases left unmatched: 6. The CDR3 has 15 amino acids. The chain carries TRBV19 and TRBJ1-3, with 7 bases that match TRBD1. This clonotype was sampled from a man aged 25-45 years with active or convalescent COVID-19. The sample taken for sequencing was peripheral blood. The CDR3 coding sequence is TGTGCCAGTAGCCAAGGACAGGCTTCTGGAAACACCATATATTTT. It codes for CASSQGQASGNTIYF.